This passage covers 17 T cell receptor beta chains from one sample sequenced in a study of T cell repertoires in cytomegalovirus infection (dated by TCRdb to between 2018 and 2021). Their antigen targets remain unknown. TCRdb names Illumina HiSeq 1500 as the instrument used. TCRdb's own reprocessing of the public reads used fastp at Q25 and MiXCR and kept productive beta chains. Here each entry gathers all rows of one CDR3 protein and keeps the most common genes and DNA. For this sample there are hundreds of thousands of distinct CDR3 sequences; more than 30% appear just once. About a sixth of the sample goes to the ten largest clones. The treatment or condition label corresponds to: in vitro stimulation with specific CMV peptide epitopes to enrich CMV-specific T cells. The material was cultured PBMCs, obtained from culture after CMV antigen stimulation. These receptor sequences come from a human donor in good health (CMV status not recorded). Some clones in this sample may be carry-over from other donors' samples.

This clonotype was found a few times. The V gene is TRBV10-3, the J gene TRBJ1-2, with D tentatively TRBD1 (5 bases). V gave up 9 bases and J gave up 4 bases, with 15 bases separating them. This CDR3 comprises 13 residues. Germline CDR1 and CDR2: ENHRY and SYGVKD. The CDR3 region is CAIRSGQVYGYTF. The CDR3 DNA is TGTGCCATTCGCTCGGGGCAGGTCTATGGCTACACCTTC.

The rearrangement uses TRBV5-1 and TRBJ1-2; no firm D call. Germline CDR1 reads SGHRS; CDR2 reads YFSETQ. The CDR3 runs 13 residues. V was cut by 2 bases and J by 3 bases, with 8 bases left in between. CDR3 in amino acids: CASSFNSYYGYTF. CDR3 nucleotide sequence: TGCGCCAGCAGCTTTAACAGCTACTATGGCTACACCTTC.

This clonotype showed up just a few times. The rearrangement links TRBV19 to TRBJ1-4; no firm D call. The germline gives CDR1 LNHDA, CDR2 SQIVND (reference sequence). Between the trimmed V and J ends, which lost 0 bases and 5 bases, there was a span of 7 bases. CDR3 length equals 14 residues. This CDR3 is CASSIDLYNEKLFF. CDR3 nucleotides: TGTGCCAGTAGTATAGATCTGTACAATGAAAAACTGTTTTTT. Drawing the rest from reference TRBV19 and TRBJ1-4, the complete variable domain is DGGITQSPKYLFRKEGQNVTLSCEQNLNHDAMYWYRQDPGQGLRLIYYSQIVNDFQKGDIAEGYSVSREKKESFPLTVTSAQKNPTAFYLCASSIDLYNEKLFFGSGTQLSVL.

This clonotype has just a few counts. J is TRBJ1-1 and V is TRBV6-5, with D tentatively TRBD1 (5 bases). The CDR3 is made up of 11 amino acids. V lost 6 bases and J lost 8, with 10 bases in between. Germline V gene sequence: CDR1 MNHEY, CDR2 SVGAGI. The CDR3 is CASRSRQEAFF. The CDR3 DNA follows: TGTGCCAGCAGATCTCGACAGGAAGCTTTCTTT.

The CDR3 sequence: CASSPGGAYSSDEQFF. In nucleotides, the CDR3 is TGCGCCAGCAGCCCTGGAGGGGCTTATAGTAGCGACGAGCAGTTCTTC. The chain employs TRBV4-3 and TRBJ2-1, with a weak D call TRBD2 (6 bases). Per the germline V gene, CDR1 is LGHNA and CDR2 is YSLEER. The V end was cut by 4 bases, the J end by 10 bases, with 23 bases between. The CDR3 is made up of 16 amino acids.

The gene calls are TRBV5-6 and TRBJ2-7; 11 bases fit TRBD2. Unmatched junction bases numbered 9, after V lost 4 bases and J lost 0 bases. This CDR3 has 17 amino acids. Germline CDR1 and CDR2: SGHDT and YYEEEE. The CDR3 is CASSVRMGLAVSYEQYF. In DNA form, the CDR3 reads TGTGCCAGCAGCGTCCGGATGGGACTAGCGGTCTCCTACGAGCAGTACTTC.

This clonotype has more than one count but fewer than ten. The chain uses TRBV14 and TRBJ2-2; unclear D gene. V gave up 1 base and J gave up 6 bases, with 6 bases separating them. Looked up from germline, CDR1 is SGHDN and CDR2 is FVKESK. The length of the CDR3 is 13 residues. CDR3 sequence: CASSQVISGELFF. The CDR3, as DNA: TGTGCCAGCAGCCAAGTAATCTCCGGGGAGCTGTTTTTT. Variable domain in full (rest from reference TRBV14 and TRBJ2-2): EAGVTQFPSHSVIEKGQTVTLRCDPISGHDNLYWYRRVMGKEIKFLLHFVKESKQDESGMPNNRFLAERTGGTYSTLKVQPAELEDSGVYFCASSQVISGELFFGEGSRLTVL.

This clonotype was seen a few times. V is TRBV5-1 and J is TRBJ2-1; D gene uncertain. This CDR3 has 16 amino acids. CDR1 SGHRS and CDR2 YFSETQ come from the germline V gene. Trimming shortened V by 4 bases and J by 0 bases, and 14 bases separated the two germline ends. CDR3 loop: CASSQPGHSSYNEQFF. As DNA, the CDR3 is TGCGCCAGCAGCCAACCGGGCCATAGCTCCTACAATGAGCAGTTCTTC.

This clonotype was counted once. The rearrangement links TRBV5-6 to TRBJ2-3; 8 nucleotides agree with TRBD1. CDR1 is SGHDT and CDR2 is YYEEEE in the germline V gene. The length of the CDR3 is 19 residues. J gave up 9 bases and V 3 bases, and 24 bases lay outside the gene matches. The CDR3 is CASSSDRVGFFNPRTTQYF. DNA of the CDR3: TGTGCCAGCAGCTCGGACAGGGTTGGGTTTTTCAACCCCCGGACAACGCAGTATTTT.

The chain has TRBV7-2 and TRBJ2-3, with TRBD2 matching over 9 bases. V lost 0 bases, J lost 5 bases, and 9 bases stayed unmatched. This CDR3 has 17 amino acids. The germline V gene has CDR1 SGHTA and CDR2 FQGNSA. DNA of the CDR3: TGTGCCAGCAGCTTAGCGCCTGCGGGAGGGCCTTTAGATACGCAGTATTTT. Its translation is CASSLAPAGGPLDTQYF.

This chain uses TRBV6-2 or TRBV6-3 with TRBJ1-1, with a tentative D call TRBD1 (5 bases). The CDR3 extends over 11 amino acids. Germline-derived CDR1 and CDR2 are MNHEY and SVGEGT. V was cut by 8 bases and J by 11 bases, with 15 bases left in between. The CDR3 is CASEQGASAFF. DNA of the CDR3: TGTGCCAGCGAGCAGGGTGCGTCGGCTTTCTTT.

Here the CDR3 reads CASSIMTGRPNEQFF. For the CDR3, the DNA is TGTGCCAGTAGTATAATGACAGGGCGTCCGAATGAGCAGTTCTTC. V is TRBV19 and J is TRBJ2-1; 7 nucleotides line up with TRBD1. From germline, CDR1 is LNHDA and CDR2 SQIVND (reference sequence). The CDR3 spans 15 residues. V lost 2 bases to trimming and J lost 7 bases; unmatched junction nucleotides: 8. Complete variable domain (other parts from reference TRBV19 and TRBJ2-1): DGGITQSPKYLFRKEGQNVTLSCEQNLNHDAMYWYRQDPGQGLRLIYYSQIVNDFQKGDIAEGYSVSREKKESFPLTVTSAQKNPTAFYLCASSIMTGRPNEQFFGPGTRLTVL.

Only a few counts were recorded for this clonotype. J is TRBJ1-3 and V is TRBV11-2; TRBD1 is a possible D gene (6 bases). Trimming stripped 1 base from V and 2 bases from J, with 12 bases between. This CDR3 is 16 amino acids long. Germline loops: CDR1 SGHAT, CDR2 FQNNGV. DNA of the CDR3: TGTGCCAGCAGCTTAGGGACAGTCGCGGCTGGAAACACCATATATTTT. This gives the protein CASSLGTVAAGNTIYF. Full variable domain (missing parts from reference TRBV11-2 and TRBJ1-3): EAGVAQSPRYKIIEKRQSVAFWCNPISGHATLYWYQQILGQGPKLLIQFQNNGVVDDSQLPKDRFSAERLKGVDSTLKIQPAKLEDSAVYLCASSLGTVAAGNTIYFGEGSWLTVV.

This clonotype was seen a few times. J is TRBJ2-7 and V is TRBV19; 10 positions match TRBD2. The V segment lost 6 bases and the J segment 12 bases; nucleotides outside the gene matches: 17. The CDR3 is 15 amino acids. From germline, CDR1 is LNHDA and CDR2 SQIVND (reference sequence). The DNA for the CDR3 is TGTGCCAGTAGCGTGGAAGGGACTAGCGCTCCTAAGATGTACTTC. As protein: CASSVEGTSAPKMYF.

Only a few counts were recorded for this clonotype. The chain employs TRBV11-2 and TRBJ1-1, with TRBD1 matching over 8 bases. V shed 5 bases and J 1 base; nucleotides not matched to a gene: 6. From germline, CDR1 is SGHAT and CDR2 FQNNGV. The CDR3 is made up of 15 amino acids. This chain's CDR3 is CASSTYRGRNTEAFF. CDR3 DNA: TGTGCCAGCAGCACCTACAGGGGGAGGAACACTGAAGCTTTCTTT.

This sequence joins TRBV10-3 and TRBJ1-2; tentatively, D is TRBD1 (5 bases). Germline values: CDR1 ENHRY, CDR2 SYGVKD. This CDR3 is 13 amino acids long. Between the trimmed V and J ends, which lost 3 bases and 6 bases, there was a span of 11 bases. The DNA of the CDR3 is TGTGCCATCAGTGATAGCCAGGGCGATGGCTACACCTTC. It translates to CAISDSQGDGYTF.

The chain couples TRBV4-3 to TRBJ2-1; no firm D call. The CDR3 loop spans 15 amino acids. Looked up from germline, CDR1 is LGHNA and CDR2 is YSLEER. V was trimmed by 1 base and J by 7 bases, leaving 14 bases between them. The CDR3 reads CASSQGDSQKNEQFF. The CDR3, as DNA: TGCGCCAGCAGCCAAGGGGATAGCCAAAAGAATGAGCAGTTCTTC.